Listed here are 9 T cell receptor beta chains from one sample, sequenced in a study of identical twins. A single record per CDR3 protein comes from TCRdb applying MiXCR to the 5' RACE reads. The sample has a few hundred thousand distinct CDR3 sequences; roughly 9% are singletons. Material: naive T cells sorted from blood. The source is a woman aged 45-65 years in good health.

This clonotype was seen more than once but under ten times. The gene calls are TRBV20-1 and TRBJ2-1; D is possibly TRBD2 (5 bases). The CDR3 is 11 amino acids. Germline V lookup: CDR1 DFQATT, CDR2 SNEGSKA (reference sequence). Trimming stripped 4 bases from V and 8 bases from J, with 9 bases between. The CDR3 DNA is TGCAGTGCTAATAAGAGGGATGAGCAGTTCTTC. It specifies CSANKRDEQFF.

This clonotype showed up just a few times. CDR3 nucleotide sequence: TGTGCCAGCACCTGGAGACAAGAGACCCAGTACTTC. This sequence encodes CASTWRQETQYF. This chain links TRBV12-3 or TRBV12-4 with TRBJ2-5, with D hard to call. The CDR3 sequence is 12 residues long. The germline V and J ends were trimmed by 7 bases and 2 bases, with 8 bases remaining between them.

The chain is built from TRBV7-9 and TRBJ2-4; no definite D call. The CDR3 extends over 14 amino acids. Germline CDR1 is SEHNR and CDR2 is FQNEAQ (reference sequence). Trimming left V 6 bases short and J 2 bases short, with 11 bases between. The CDR3 coding sequence is TGTGCCAGCAGTCCAAGTGTACCCAAAAACATTCAGTACTTC. Protein sequence: CASSPSVPKNIQYF.

This clonotype was detected many times. The rearrangement joins TRBV7-8 to TRBJ2-3; TRBD2 aligns across 7 bases. Germline V gene data show CDR1 as SGHVS and CDR2 as FQNEAQ. The CDR3 runs 15 residues. V lost 1 base, J lost 2 bases, and 3 bases stayed unmatched. The chain's CDR3 is CASSLGGLFTDTQYF. The CDR3 DNA reads TGTGCCAGCAGCTTAGGGGGACTATTCACAGATACGCAGTATTTT.

This clonotype was counted a few times. The rearrangement joins TRBV28 to TRBJ1-2; the D gene is possibly TRBD1 (5 bases). Deletions cut 7 bases from V and 2 bases from J, with 8 bases between. This CDR3 region has 12 residues. Germline CDR1 reads MDHEN; CDR2 reads SYDVKM. CDR3 sequence (DNA): TGTGCCAGCACTCGGGGGAACTATGGCTACACCTTC. Its protein is CASTRGNYGYTF.

The chain combines TRBV20-1 with TRBJ2-4, with a possible D match to TRBD1 (5 bases). The CDR3 loop spans 13 amino acids. The germline CDR1 and CDR2 sequences are DFQATT and SNEGSKA (reference sequence). The V and J ends lost 5 bases and 0 bases respectively, with 8 bases between them. CDR3 in amino acids: CSASQVAKNIQYF. The CDR3 nucleotides read TGCAGTGCTTCACAGGTAGCCAAAAACATTCAGTACTTC.

This clonotype was seen ten or more times. The rearrangement joins TRBV5-1 to TRBJ2-2; D ambiguous. Germline V gives CDR1 SGHRS, CDR2 YFSETQ. The CDR3 totals 13 residues. V lost 7 bases and J 5 bases, leaving 12 bases between the germline ends. CDR3: CASGIDGTGELFF. As DNA, the CDR3 is TGCGCCAGCGGAATAGACGGGACCGGGGAGCTGTTTTTT.

This clonotype was counted at least ten times. The chain links TRBV5-1 to TRBJ2-1; the match to TRBD2 covers 13 bases. The CDR3 length is 17 residues. The V gene's germline CDR1 is SGHRS and CDR2 YFSETQ. The V and J ends lost 4 bases and 2 bases, in that order; junction bases with no gene match: 6. The CDR3 loop reads CASSRRTSGSPYNEQFF. The CDR3 bases are TGCGCCAGCAGCCGAAGGACTAGCGGGAGTCCCTACAATGAGCAGTTCTTC. Full variable domain (remainder filled in from reference TRBV5-1 and TRBJ2-1): KAGVTQTPRYLIKTRGQQVTLSCSPISGHRSVSWYQQTPGQGLQFLFEYFSETQRNKGNFPGRFSGRQFSNSRSEMNVSTLELGDSALYLCASSRRTSGSPYNEQFFGPGTRLTVL.

This clonotype was detected many times. The V and J genes are TRBV6-5 and TRBJ2-1; 8 bases line up with TRBD2. Germline V gives CDR1 MNHEY, CDR2 SVGAGI. This CDR3 is built from 14 residues. J gave up 0 bases and V 5 bases, and 0 bases lay outside the gene matches. DNA of the CDR3: TGTGCCAGCAGTGCGGGAGGCTCCTACAATGAGCAGTTCTTC. Residues: CASSAGGSYNEQFF.